The 25 T cell receptor beta chains below come from one sample, sequenced in a study of T-cell reconstitution after alpha-beta-depleted transplantation in children. The TCRbeta library incorporated unique molecular identifiers. TCRdb processed the PCR reads anew with MiXCR; each CDR3 protein has one entry. The data contain 500,000 to 750,000 distinct CDR3 sequences, approximately 30% of them seen just once; the ten biggest clones take up around a third. The sequencing used PBMCs, collected before TCRalphabeta/CD19-depleted stem cell transplant. The source of these receptors is a boy less than two years old with Wiskott-Aldrich syndrome, due to receive a stem cell transplant.

This clonotype appeared a few times. The V gene is TRBV9, the J gene TRBJ2-1, with D unclear. Germline V gene lookup returns CDR1 SGDLS and CDR2 YYNGEE. The CDR3 spans 14 residues. Trimming left V 3 bases short and J 4 bases short, with 11 bases between. The CDR3 coding sequence is TGTGCCAGCAGCGAAAGCAAGAAATACAATGAGCAGTTCTTC. Its translation: CASSESKKYNEQFF.

A few counts support this clonotype. The rearrangement uses TRBV12-3 or TRBV12-4 and TRBJ2-1, with D tentatively TRBD1 (6 bases). The ends were cut back, 6 bases at V and 4 bases at J, with 19 bases in the middle. CDR3 length: 16 amino acids. The CDR3 sequence: CASRPDRPPIYNEQFF. In DNA, the CDR3 is TGTGCCAGCAGGCCCGACAGGCCCCCGATATACAATGAGCAGTTCTTC.

The chain combines TRBV10-3 with TRBJ2-3; a weak D match, TRBD2 (5 bases). V lost 4 bases, J lost 6 bases, and 14 bases lay in between. Germline loops: CDR1 ENHRY, CDR2 SYGVKD. This CDR3 has 14 residues. CDR3 sequence: CAISAGYSYDTQYF. The CDR3 DNA sequence: TGTGCCATCAGTGCGGGATACTCGTACGATACGCAGTATTTT.

This clonotype was seen just once. This sequence joins TRBV10-3 and TRBJ1-2, with a possible D match to TRBD1 (6 bases). The CDR3 is 14 residues long. The V end lost 1 base, the J end lost 7 bases, and 13 bases lay between the germline ends. Germline CDR1 ENHRY, CDR2 SYGVKD. CDR3 sequence reads: CAISELQGISGYTF. Written as DNA, the CDR3 is TGTGCCATCAGTGAGTTACAGGGAATCAGTGGCTACACCTTC.

This clonotype was counted only a few times. The CDR3 DNA sequence: TGTGCCAGCAGCCTTCCACTAGCGGGAGAGTACAATGAGCAGTTCTTC. Protein product: CASSLPLAGEYNEQFF. The V gene is TRBV7-8, the J gene TRBJ2-1; 11 bases fit TRBD2. The CDR3 spans 16 residues. Trimming removed 5 bases from V and 4 bases from J; junction bases left unmatched: 7. In germline, CDR1 is SGHVS, CDR2 FQNEAQ.

This clonotype appeared a few times. For the CDR3, the DNA is TGTGCCAGCAGCTTGTGGCAGGGGACCTACGAGCAGTACTTC. It yields the protein CASSLWQGTYEQYF. The genes are TRBV7-9 and TRBJ2-7, with D possibly being TRBD1 (6 bases). Trimming removed 3 bases at V and 2 bases at J, with 11 bases between. From germline, CDR1 is SEHNR and CDR2 FQNEAQ (reference sequence). There are 14 residues in the CDR3.

The gene calls are TRBV3-1 and TRBJ2-2, with 12 bases fitting TRBD2. The ends lost 4 bases at V and 0 bases at J; junction bases unmatched: 0. CDR1 LGHDT and CDR2 YNNKEL come from the germline V gene (reference sequence). This CDR3 is 16 amino acids long. The CDR3 spells CASSRTSGTNTGELFF. DNA for the CDR3: TGTGCCAGCAGCCGGACTAGCGGGACGAACACCGGGGAGCTGTTTTTT.

The rearrangement uses TRBV20-1 and TRBJ2-7, with D possibly being TRBD1 (6 bases). CDR3 length equals 15 residues. CDR1 is DFQATT, CDR2 SNEGSKA, per germline (reference sequence). Trimming pared 0 bases from V and 3 bases from J, leaving 15 bases between. The CDR3 DNA follows: TGCAGTGCTAGAGAATCAGGCAGGGGCGGCTACGAGCAGTACTTC. Its protein is CSARESGRGGYEQYF.

This clonotype was seen a single time. The rearrangement joins TRBV7-2 to TRBJ1-6; D is unclear. Trimming took off 0 bases at V and 3 bases at J, with 6 bases between the two ends. This CDR3 is built from 15 residues. The germline CDR1 and CDR2 sequences are SGHTA and FQGNSA. CDR3 bases: TGTGCCAGCAGCTTAGCGGCCAGCTATAATTCACCCCTCCACTTT. It is translated as CASSLAASYNSPLHF.

The V call is TRBV19, the J call TRBJ2-1, with TRBD2 identical over 7 bases. The CDR3 covers 15 residues. CDR1 LNHDA and CDR2 SQIVND come from the germline V gene (reference sequence). Trimming removed 5 bases from V and 1 base from J; junction bases left unmatched: 5. CDR3 in DNA: TGTGCCAGTAGTTCGGCGGGAGTTTCCTACAATGAGCAGTTCTTC. This gives the protein CASSSAGVSYNEQFF. Supplemented by reference TRBV19 and TRBJ2-1, the full variable domain reads DGGITQSPKYLFRKEGQNVTLSCEQNLNHDAMYWYRQDPGQGLRLIYYSQIVNDFQKGDIAEGYSVSREKKESFPLTVTSAQKNPTAFYLCASSSAGVSYNEQFFGPGTRLTVL.

This clonotype was seen a few times. The chain recombines TRBV2 with TRBJ2-5; no firm D call. CDR3 size: 12 residues. Germline V gene sequence: CDR1 SNHLY, CDR2 FYNNEI. V lost 4 bases, J lost 4 bases, and 7 bases lay in between. Written as DNA, the CDR3 is TGTGCCAGCAGTGTCGGCGCAGAGACCCAGTACTTC. This sequence encodes CASSVGAETQYF. The whole variable domain, filled in from reference TRBV2 and TRBJ2-5, reads EPEVTQTPSHQVTQMGQEVILRCVPISNHLYFYWYRQILGQKVEFLVSFYNNEISEKSEIFDDQFSVERPDGSNFTLKIRSTKLEDSAMYFCASSVGAETQYFGPGTRLLVL.

The V and J genes are TRBV29-1 and TRBJ1-4; D may be TRBD1 (6 bases). The V gene lost 7 bases and the J gene lost 8 bases, with 11 bases spanning the gap. The CDR3 loop spans 11 amino acids. Germline V gene data show CDR1 as SQVTM and CDR2 as ANQGSEA. The CDR3 sequence is CSGWGHEKLFF. CDR3 in DNA: TGCAGCGGGTGGGGGCACGAAAAACTGTTTTTT.

The CDR3 reads CSVVLTGRVTEAFF. CDR3 nucleotide sequence: TGCAGCGTTGTGTTAACGGGGAGGGTCACTGAAGCTTTCTTT. The chain has TRBV29-1 and TRBJ1-1; D unclear. Germline values: CDR1 SQVTM, CDR2 ANQGSEA. This CDR3 spans 14 amino acids. V lost 4 bases and J lost 4, with 16 bases in between.

V usage is TRBV9 and J usage is TRBJ2-5, with no clear D. CDR1 SGDLS and CDR2 YYNGEE come from the germline V gene. The CDR3 runs 13 residues. V shed 0 bases and J shed 5 bases, with 8 bases lying between them. In DNA form, the CDR3 reads TGTGCCAGCAGCGTAGGGATGAAGGAGACCCAGTACTTC. Its translation: CASSVGMKETQYF.

This clonotype showed up just a few times. The chain is built from TRBV5-1 and TRBJ1-2; D uncertain. The germline V gene has CDR1 SGHRS and CDR2 YFSETQ. CDR3 length: 14 residues. Deletions cut 3 bases from V and 2 bases from J, with 11 bases between. The CDR3 spells CASSSSNANYGYTF. The CDR3 bases are TGCGCCAGCAGCTCCTCCAACGCCAACTATGGCTACACCTTC.

This sequence joins TRBV10-3 and TRBJ2-5, with 8 bases aligning to TRBD2. The germline V gene has CDR1 ENHRY and CDR2 SYGVKD. CDR3 size: 13 residues. The junction had 10 bases not matched to a gene; V was cut back by 11 bases and J by 5 bases. The CDR3 DNA sequence: TGTGCCGCGTCCGGGACTAGGGGGGAGACCCAGTACTTC. The encoded protein is CAASGTRGETQYF.

CDR3 amino acids: CASSGGLAGGSEQFF. CDR3 coding DNA: TGCGCCAGCAGCGGGGGACTAGCGGGAGGGTCTGAGCAGTTCTTC. The rearrangement uses TRBV5-1 and TRBJ2-1; 16 nucleotides agree with TRBD2. Germline V gene sequence: CDR1 SGHRS, CDR2 YFSETQ. This CDR3 spans 15 amino acids. V trimming: 4 bases; J trimming: 9 bases; junction bases outside the gene matches: 4. The variable domain in full, with the rest retrieved from reference TRBV5-1 and TRBJ2-1, is KAGVTQTPRYLIKTRGQQVTLSCSPISGHRSVSWYQQTPGQGLQFLFEYFSETQRNKGNFPGRFSGRQFSNSRSEMNVSTLELGDSALYLCASSGGLAGGSEQFFGPGTRLTVL.

The chain recombines TRBV20-1 with TRBJ2-1; TRBD2 is a possible D gene (5 bases). Between the trimmed V and J ends, which lost 3 bases and 4 bases, there was a span of 13 bases. The CDR3 sequence is 14 residues long. Looked up from germline, CDR1 is DFQATT and CDR2 is SNEGSKA (reference sequence). This chain's CDR3 is CSASLASSYNEQFF. CDR3 sequence (DNA): TGCAGTGCTAGCCTAGCTAGCAGTTACAATGAGCAGTTCTTC.

The rearrangement joins TRBV5-1 to TRBJ1-2, with D hard to call. This CDR3 spans 13 amino acids. V lost 4 bases to trimming and J lost 7 bases, with 14 bases between them. Per the germline V gene, CDR1 is SGHRS and CDR2 is YFSETQ. CDR3: CASSEVGPGGYTF. CDR3 nucleotides: TGCGCCAGCAGCGAGGTTGGCCCCGGTGGCTACACCTTC.

This clonotype was seen a handful of times. The chain has TRBV20-1 and TRBJ1-5; D is perhaps TRBD1 (6 bases). The V gene lost 1 base and the J gene lost 0 bases, with 10 bases spanning the gap. The CDR3 consists of 15 residues. In germline, CDR1 is DFQATT, CDR2 SNEGSKA (reference sequence). The DNA of the CDR3 is TGCAGTGCTAGAGGTTCCAGGGGTAGCAATCAGCCCCAGCATTTT. It yields the protein CSARGSRGSNQPQHF.

This sequence joins TRBV2 and TRBJ2-4, with a possible D match to TRBD1 (6 bases). V dropped 3 bases and J dropped 1 base, with 10 bases sitting between them. Germline loops: CDR1 SNHLY, CDR2 FYNNEI. The CDR3 covers 15 residues. CDR3 sequence (DNA): TGTGCCAGCAGTGACAGGGGATCCGCCAAAAACATTCAGTACTTC. Protein product: CASSDRGSAKNIQYF.

The rearrangement links TRBV6-1 to TRBJ1-2; D is undetermined. Trimming stripped 6 bases from V and 4 bases from J, with 18 bases between. Germline V gene sequence: CDR1 MNHNS, CDR2 SASEGT. The CDR3 is made up of 15 amino acids. CDR3 nucleotides: TGTGCCAGCAGGGTACGCGCCATAGGGTCCTATGGCTACACCTTC. It is translated as CASRVRAIGSYGYTF.

This clonotype was recorded a few times. The rearrangement uses TRBV7-8 and TRBJ2-1; D gene unclear. V lost 2 bases and J lost 3, with 14 bases in between. Germline CDR1 and CDR2: SGHVS and FQNEAQ. The CDR3 consists of 16 residues. CDR3: CASSLPPLTNYNEQFF. CDR3 nucleotides: TGTGCCAGCAGCTTACCCCCGCTGACAAACTACAATGAGCAGTTCTTC. The whole variable domain, remainder taken from reference TRBV7-8 and TRBJ2-1, is GAGVSQSPRYKVAKRGQDVALRCDPISGHVSLFWYQQALGQGPEFLTYFQNEAQLDKSGLPSDRFFAERPEGSVSTLKIQRTQQEDSAVYLCASSLPPLTNYNEQFFGPGTRLTVL.

The chain is built from TRBV2 and TRBJ2-7, with 11 bases that match TRBD1. CDR3 length: 14 amino acids. CDR1 and CDR2 (germline): SNHLY, FYNNEI. The trim removed 7 bases at V and 6 bases at J, leaving 8 bases unmatched. In nucleotides, the CDR3 is TGTGCCAGCACGCAGGGACAGGGGGTCAGCGAGCAGTACTTC. Its protein product is CASTQGQGVSEQYF.

There are many counts of this clonotype. This chain uses TRBV11-2 with TRBJ2-7; D is unclear. Per germline, CDR1 SGHAT and CDR2 FQNNGV. The length of the CDR3 is 15 residues. The V end was cut by 1 base, the J end by 0 bases, with 10 bases between. The CDR3 DNA is TGTGCCAGCAGCTTAGTTCCCGACAACTCCTACGAGCAGTACTTC. It specifies CASSLVPDNSYEQYF.